This T cell receptor (beta chain) was found in a study of blood T cell repertoires in COVID-19. Turning to the study itself: Donors in the United States, Italy and Spain gave samples during acute or convalescent COVID-19. Sample material is recorded as cDNA or gDNA derived from T cells, B-cell-depleted T cells, or PBMCs.

As handled by the study authors: Estimated nucleated cell counts came from reference gene primer amplification. Produced via immunoSEQ multiplex PCR; TCRdb's table is partial and in-frame only. That table gives V, J and clone size, and the DNA gave D and trimming. The sample yields 200,000 to 250,000 clones, just over 85% seen once. Participants had their cohort set by participant-reported clinical history. V was trimmed by 4 bases and J by 1 base, leaving 14 bases between them. CDR3 size: 15 residues. The germline V gene encodes CDR1 MNHNY and CDR2 SVGAGI (reference sequence). This TCR derives from a woman aged 50 to 65 with acute COVID-19. Sequenced: PBMCs or T cells enriched from blood (not recorded which). J is TRBJ2-7 and V is TRBV6-6; perhaps TRBD2 as D (6 bases). The DNA of the CDR3 is TGTGCCAGCAGTTCCGTGGGGGGATTTTCCTACGAGCAGTACTTC. Protein product: CASSSVGGFSYEQYF.